The 30 T cell receptor beta chains in this list originate from one sample, sequenced in a study of metastatic and nonmetastatic thyroid tumors. Not a single patient had been given any form of treatment at any point before undergoing thyroid surgery. TCRdb re-called clones via MiXCR from the PCR reads. The table lists approximately 84,000 clones, approximately 15% of them singletons, with 3.6% in the top ten. Specimen: blood. All receptors derive from a female donor with papillary thyroid cancer or a benign thyroid nodule (not recorded which). Some clones in this sample may be carry-over from other donors' samples.

V gene TRBV24-1 combines with J gene TRBJ1-2; weak D call: TRBD1 (6 bases). Germline assignment: CDR1 KGHDR and CDR2 SFDVKD. The CDR3 extends over 18 amino acids. The V end lost 5 bases, the J end lost 3 bases, and 24 bases lay between the germline ends. The CDR3 loop reads CATSVRGTPLFLDYGYTF. CDR3 nucleotide sequence: TGTGCCACCAGTGTGAGAGGGACACCTTTGTTTCTTGACTATGGCTACACCTTC.

This clone was found many times. J is TRBJ2-3 and V is TRBV5-1; 7 nucleotides agree with TRBD2. The V gene end was trimmed by 2 bases and the J gene end by 0 bases; junction bases not matched to a gene: 3. CDR1 is SGHRS and CDR2 is YFSETQ in the germline V gene. The CDR3 length is 15 residues. CDR3 amino acids: CASSFGGTSTDTQYF. In DNA, the CDR3 is TGCGCCAGCAGCTTCGGGGGGACTAGCACAGATACGCAGTATTTT.

Details on this clone: A read error is possible here, since a much larger clone lies one base away. The chain joins TRBV20-1 to TRBJ2-5; 9 nucleotides agree with TRBD2. The V segment lost 3 bases and the J segment 10 bases; nucleotides outside the gene matches: 12. The CDR3 totals 14 residues. Germline CDR1 is DFQATT and CDR2 is SNEGSKA (reference sequence). Written as DNA, the CDR3 is TGCAGTGCTAGTCCGTCGACTAGCGGAGAGGACCAGTACTTC. Translating gives CSASPSTSGEDQYF.

This clone has a count of ten or more. This chain links TRBV20-1 with TRBJ2-7; D may be TRBD1 (6 bases). Germline V lookup: CDR1 DFQATT, CDR2 SNEGSKA (reference sequence). Trimming stripped 6 bases from V and 0 bases from J, with 15 bases between. The CDR3 is 14 residues long. The DNA of the CDR3 is TGCAGTGCCCCAGACAGGAGGAACTCCTACGAGCAGTACTTC. This sequence encodes CSAPDRRNSYEQYF.

This clone was seen only a few times. Mismatch with germline at one junction end may stem from a read error. The chain employs TRBV27 and TRBJ1-1; maybe TRBD1 (6 bases). In germline, CDR1 is MNHEY, CDR2 SMNVEV (reference sequence). The CDR3 length is 16 residues. The CDR3 DNA is TGTGCCAACAGTCCGATACTGACCAGGGGTAACACTCAAGCTTTCTTT. This gives the protein CANSPILTRGNTQAFF.

This clone showed up many times. The V call is TRBV24-1, the J call TRBJ2-2, with D perhaps TRBD1 (5 bases). The germline gives CDR1 KGHDR, CDR2 SFDVKD. This CDR3 has 14 residues. Trimming shortened V by 5 bases and J by 3 bases, and 9 bases separated the two germline ends. As DNA, the CDR3 is TGTGCCACCAGTGTAGGCAGGGACACCGGGGAGCTGTTTTTT. This gives the protein CATSVGRDTGELFF.

This clone came up many times. The chain uses TRBV27 and TRBJ1-5; 8 bases agree with TRBD1. After removal of 6 bases from V and 7 bases from J, the junction contained 8 bases not matched to a gene. The CDR3 consists of 14 residues. CDR1 is MNHEY, CDR2 SMNVEV, per germline (reference sequence). The CDR3 sequence is CASSPRGPWQPQHF. In DNA, the CDR3 is TGTGCCAGCAGCCCCAGGGGGCCCTGGCAGCCCCAGCATTTT.

This clone was seen a few times. Since a much larger clone is just one base distant, this may be a read error. The V and J genes are TRBV3-1 and TRBJ2-7; 7 nucleotides agree with TRBD1. The CDR3 loop spans 14 amino acids. Germline V gives CDR1 LGHDT, CDR2 YNNKEL (reference sequence). The CDR3 is CVSSQATGNYEQYF. The CDR3, as DNA: TGTGTCAGCAGTCAAGCGACAGGGAACTACGAGCAGTACTTC.

This clone was counted ten times or more. The rearrangement joins TRBV19 to TRBJ2-5; tentatively, D is TRBD1 (6 bases). The CDR3 loop spans 16 amino acids. V lost 7 bases and J 4 bases, leaving 22 bases between the germline ends. Germline lookup yields CDR1 LNHDA and CDR2 SQIVND (reference sequence). CDR3 protein: CASKTTGRVGRETQYF. DNA of the CDR3: TGTGCCAGTAAAACGACAGGTCGGGTCGGTCGAGAGACCCAGTACTTC.

This clone has at least ten counts. The CDR3 DNA sequence: TGTGCCAGCAGCTCTCTAGCGGGGGGCCATACCGGGGAGCTGTTTTTT. Its translation is CASSSLAGGHTGELFF. The chain has TRBV11-1 and TRBJ2-2; 11 bases align to TRBD2. The CDR3 length is 16 residues. With V trimmed by 4 bases and J by 5 bases, 6 bases remained unmatched. The germline V gene has CDR1 SGHAT and CDR2 FQDESV (reference sequence).

Ten or more counts support this clone. The chain joins TRBV12-3 or TRBV12-4 to TRBJ1-2; TRBD1 matches at 7 bases. There are 14 residues in the CDR3. J lost 4 bases, V lost 5 bases, and 7 bases had no gene match. For the CDR3, the DNA is TGTGCCAGCAGTCCCAACAGGGGCGTCTATGGCTACACCTTC. Translating it yields CASSPNRGVYGYTF.

In this sample, this clone turned up a few times. Possible read error: a much larger clone is one base away. The chain recombines TRBV7-2 with TRBJ1-4; no clear D gene. The V gene's germline CDR1 is SGHTA and CDR2 FQGNSA. This CDR3 has 16 residues. Between the trimmed V and J ends, which lost 1 base and 7 bases, there was a span of 16 bases. The CDR3 protein is CASSLVLGGSSEKLFF. DNA for the CDR3: TGTGCCAGCAGCTTAGTGTTGGGAGGTAGTAGTGAAAAACTGTTTTTT.

Details on this clone: A clone one base away is much larger, so this may be a read error. In the same sample, other DNA sequences code for this CDR3. The gene calls are TRBV3-1 and TRBJ2-7; D remains ambiguous. V gave up 4 bases and J gave up 9 bases, with 19 bases separating them. CDR1 LGHDT and CDR2 YNNKEL come from the germline V gene (reference sequence). The CDR3 spans 14 residues. Here the CDR3 reads CASSLRASLVGQYF. In DNA form, the CDR3 reads TGTGCCAGCAGCCTCCGGGCCTCCCTTGTCGGGCAGTACTTC.

The chain combines TRBV12-3 or TRBV12-4 with TRBJ2-1, with D uncertain. This CDR3 contains 11 residues. V lost 2 bases, J lost 12 bases, and 8 bases lay in between. In nucleotides, the CDR3 is TGTGCCAGCAGTTTACCTGTATCGCAGTTCTTC. The encoded protein is CASSLPVSQFF.

About this clone itself: At one end, the junction sequence differs from germline, possibly due to a read error. The chain couples TRBV19 to TRBJ2-2, with D tentatively TRBD1 (5 bases). Germline CDR1 and CDR2: LNHDA and SQIVND (reference sequence). The CDR3 spans 16 residues. The CDR3 DNA reads as TGTGCCAGTATCCAGGGCAGGGTCGCGCGGACCGGTGAGCTGTTTTTT. It translates to CASIQGRVARTGELFF.

This clone was counted at least ten times. The DNA for the CDR3 is TGTGCCAGTAGGCTCGTGGCGAACACCGGGGAGCTGTTTTTT. Translated: CASRLVANTGELFF. V and J are TRBV19 and TRBJ2-2; D gene uncertain. The CDR3 covers 14 residues. Germline CDR1 LNHDA, CDR2 SQIVND (reference sequence). V was shortened by 6 bases and J by 0 bases, with 8 bases between the two germline ends.

The chain joins TRBV4-1 to TRBJ1-1; no clear D gene. Germline V CDR1 and CDR2: MGHRA, YSYEKL. CDR3 length: 14 residues. V dropped 6 bases and J dropped 1 base, with 12 bases sitting between them. CDR3 in DNA: TGCGCCAGCAGTGGGCCCCTGCAGAACACTGAAGCTTTCTTT. Translation: CASSGPLQNTEAFF.

The chain employs TRBV20-1 and TRBJ2-7; weak D call: TRBD2 (7 bases). The length of the CDR3 is 14 residues. Germline V gene data show CDR1 as DFQATT and CDR2 as SNEGSKA (reference sequence). V dropped 5 bases and J dropped 5 bases, with 19 bases sitting between them. CDR3 coding DNA: TGCAGTGCTCAAAGAGGGGGGGGAGTGAACGAGCAGTACTTC. It translates to CSAQRGGGVNEQYF.

This clone was counted many times. The chain combines TRBV2 with TRBJ2-2; D is possibly TRBD1 (5 bases). Germline CDR1 and CDR2: SNHLY and FYNNEI. Trimming left V 4 bases short and J 0 bases short, with 9 bases between. The length of the CDR3 is 15 residues. The DNA for the CDR3 is TGTGCCAGCAGTGCCAGGGATGCGAACACCGGGGAGCTGTTTTTT. The encoded protein is CASSARDANTGELFF.

For this clone: Possible read error: a much larger clone is one base away. V usage is TRBV5-1 and J usage is TRBJ2-3; maybe TRBD1 (5 bases). V was pared by 1 base and J by 8 bases, with 14 bases between. Germline V gene sequence: CDR1 SGHRS, CDR2 YFSETQ. The CDR3 has 14 residues. DNA for the CDR3: TGCGCCAGCAGCTTGCGCGACAGCTCGGGTACGCAGTATTTT. This codes for CASSLRDSSGTQYF.

Remarks on this clone: A much more abundant neighbour one base away suggests this may be a read error. V gene TRBV5-4 combines with J gene TRBJ2-7; TRBD1 matches 10 bases. After removal of 4 bases from V and 0 bases from J, the junction contained 4 bases not matched to a gene. The CDR3 has 15 amino acids. The germline V gene encodes CDR1 SGHNT and CDR2 YYREEE (reference sequence). As DNA, the CDR3 is TGTGCCAGCAGCATGGGACAGGGGAGCTCCTACGAGCAGTACTTC. It encodes CASSMGQGSSYEQYF.

This clone was observed many times. The rearrangement joins TRBV28 to TRBJ1-5; D is perhaps TRBD1 (5 bases). This CDR3 comprises 11 residues. Trimming removed 10 bases from V and 11 bases from J, with 15 bases in between. In germline, CDR1 is MDHEN, CDR2 SYDVKM. The CDR3: CATSWGEAQHF. CDR3 sequence (DNA): TGTGCCACCTCATGGGGGGAGGCCCAGCATTTT.

This clone was recorded many times. The rearrangement uses TRBV6-2 or TRBV6-3 and TRBJ1-2; perhaps TRBD1 as D (5 bases). The CDR3 extends over 15 amino acids. With 6 bases removed from V and 5 bases from J, the gap between germline ends came to 19 bases. Germline-derived CDR1 and CDR2 are MNHEY and SVGEGT. In nucleotides, the CDR3 is TGTGCCAGCAGCTTCCCTCGGGCAGGGCAATATGGCTACACCTTC. Translating it yields CASSFPRAGQYGYTF.

This clone has a count of ten or more. This rearrangement joins TRBV14 to TRBJ2-1, with D possibly being TRBD2 (6 bases). The CDR3 spans 13 residues. Trimming cost V 1 base and J 10 bases, with 11 bases left between them. Looked up from germline, CDR1 is SGHDN and CDR2 is FVKESK. Here the CDR3 reads CASSQVRGGEQFF. The DNA of the CDR3 is TGTGCCAGCAGCCAAGTGCGGGGAGGCGAGCAGTTCTTC.

This clone was recorded many times. This chain links TRBV13 with TRBJ1-3; TRBD1 aligns across 7 bases. The trim removed 8 bases at V and 2 bases at J, leaving 6 bases unmatched. The CDR3 contains 14 residues. CDR1 PRHDT and CDR2 FYEKMQ come from the germline V gene (reference sequence). The CDR3 here is CASGTQGAGNTIYF. The CDR3 region has the DNA TGTGCCAGCGGAACCCAGGGGGCTGGAAACACCATATATTTT.

In its sample, this clone was seen many times. The chain has TRBV5-1 and TRBJ2-7; D not certain. Germline V CDR1 and CDR2: SGHRS, YFSETQ. Trimming left V 7 bases short and J 5 bases short, with 13 bases between. CDR3 length: 12 residues. The CDR3 region is CASASQLNEQYF. The CDR3 DNA reads TGCGCCAGCGCGTCCCAGCTCAACGAGCAGTACTTC.

The sample holds a few counts of this clone. The junction shows a germline mismatch at one end, possibly a read error. The chain recombines TRBV4-1 with TRBJ2-3, with D possibly matching TRBD2 (5 bases). The germline gives CDR1 MGHRA, CDR2 YSYEKL. The CDR3 runs to 14 residues. CDR3 amino acids: CASSQERGPDAQYF. CDR3 nucleotides: TGCGCCAGCAGCCAAGAGCGAGGGCCAGATGCGCAGTATTTT.

In its sample, this clone was seen many times. V gene TRBV7-9 combines with J gene TRBJ1-6, with 9 bases lining up with TRBD1. The V gene end was trimmed by 4 bases and the J gene end by 7 bases; junction bases not matched to a gene: 5. Germline lookup yields CDR1 SEHNR and CDR2 FQNEAQ (reference sequence). This CDR3 region has 15 residues. This chain's CDR3 is CASSSHGQGNSPLHF. CDR3 bases: TGTGCCAGCAGCTCCCACGGACAGGGGAATTCACCCCTCCACTTT. Full variable domain (rest looked up from reference TRBV7-9 and TRBJ1-6): DTGVSQNPRHKITKRGQNVTFRCDPISEHNRLYWYRQTLGQGPEFLTYFQNEAQLEKSRLLSDRFSAERPKGSFSTLEIQRTEQGDSAMYLCASSSHGQGNSPLHFGNGTRLTVT.

Comment on this clone: Germline is not matched at one junction end, which may reflect a read error. This chain uses TRBV7-2 with TRBJ2-5; tentative D call: TRBD1 (6 bases). There are 17 residues in the CDR3. Germline lookup yields CDR1 SGHTA and CDR2 FQGNSA. For the CDR3, the DNA is TGTGCCAGCAGCTCCAGGGGCGGTAGGGTGGTGTGGGATACCCAATACTTC. This translates into CASSSRGGRVVWDTQYF.

This clone has a count of ten or more. The V and J genes are TRBV20-1 and TRBJ1-5; D uncertain. Germline V gene lookup returns CDR1 DFQATT and CDR2 SNEGSKA (reference sequence). This CDR3 region has 15 residues. V lost 3 bases and J lost 0, with 12 bases in between. The CDR3, as DNA: TGCAGTGCTAGGCCTAACAGATATAGCAATCAGCCCCAGCATTTT. It translates to CSARPNRYSNQPQHF.